The clone carrying this T cell receptor beta chain was recorded a few times. This record belongs to a study of identical twins. Germline trimming cut 3 bases from V and 6 bases from J; bases unmatched to any gene: 8. Looked up from germline, CDR1 is SGHRS and CDR2 is YFSETQ. The CDR3 totals 15 residues. TCRdb reanalysed the 5' RACE reads using MiXCR and keeps one entry per CDR3 protein. The sample has hundreds of thousands of distinct CDR3 sequences, roughly 12% seen once. The data also belong to a second study, concerning yellow fever vaccine responses in identical twins.

The V and J genes are TRBV5-1 and TRBJ2-7, with 11 bases that match TRBD2. The receptor's source is a woman aged 18-29 years in good health. The sample comprised PBMCs. The CDR3 reads CASSWTSGPTREQYF. In DNA form, the CDR3 reads TGCGCCAGCAGCTGGACTAGCGGGCCAACCCGCGAGCAGTACTTC. Looking up the rest from reference TRBV5-1 and TRBJ2-7 gives the full variable domain: KAGVTQTPRYLIKTRGQQVTLSCSPISGHRSVSWYQQTPGQGLQFLFEYFSETQRNKGNFPGRFSGRQFSNSRSEMNVSTLELGDSALYLCASSWTSGPTREQYFGPGTRLTVT.